Listed here is a single T cell receptor (beta chain). Its antigen remains unidentified. Base qualities are missing; no much larger clone stands one base away. This sample is part of a study of blood T cell repertoires in COVID-19 (dated by TCRdb to the early 2020s). As for the study more broadly: The collaborator samples originated in the United States, Italy and Spain and spanned the acute and convalescent phases of COVID-19. The material from the prospective study consisted of cDNA or gDNA derived from T cells, B-cell-depleted T cells, or PBMCs. Deeply sampled blood TCRbeta repertoires from subjects exposed to, actively infected with, or recovered from COVID-19 were included in the dataset. The repertoires were released in a freely available public database meant as a resource for research on the immune response to SARS-CoV-2. Samples came from the ongoing ImmuneRACE study (first 160 participants) plus 1,254 subjects from 6 global collaborators. The sample metadata nearly always contained a de-identified subject ID, COVID-19 status, age in years and sex. HLA class I and class II types, where available, came from metadata supplied by the sample provider rather than from assay-based typing.

General conclusions and limits of the study: Clinical and demographic metadata were provided uncurated, with the amount varying by source and participant.

V is reduced by 2 bases and J by 1 base, leaving a spacing of 18 bases between them. Counted from cysteine to phenylalanine, this CDR3 has 17 amino acids. The DNA shown is the 51-base CDR3, in frame from base 1. Taken from the germline V gene, the CDR1 and CDR2 loops are MGHDK and SYGVNS. Collaborating institutions collected whole blood in K2EDTA tubes following their own protocols. Collaborator samples were shipped for TCRbeta analysis as frozen whole blood, isolated PBMCs, or DNA extracted from either sample type. TCRbeta CDR3 regions were amplified from genomic DNA by means of the immunoSEQ Assay, a bias-controlled multiplex PCR. Per the original workflow: Within the assay, amplification of reference gene primers was used to estimate how many nucleated cells each sample contained. To quantify the absolute abundance of each unique TCRbeta CDR3 rearrangement, sequence reads were collapsed and filtered. For each sample, productive Simpson clonality was calculated by taking the square root of Simpson's diversity index across productive rearrangements. TCRdb stores this immuneACCESS table with in-frame sequences only. Part of the clones is absent; in the studies checked, under half of the shortfall reflects unresolved V genes, and no reason is known for the rest. D and trimming come from the DNA, and the V and J calls and clone size come from that table. The sample table lists about 21,000 clones, roughly 84% of them with a count of one. The ten biggest clones cover around 3.2% of the sample.

The sequence came from a middle-aged man with acute or convalescent COVID-19. Sample: peripheral blood. This sequence uses TRBV25-1 and TRBJ2-7, with no confidently assigned D gene. The nucleotide sequence reads TGTGCCAGCAGTGAAATGAGTGGTTTCGCGCTTTCCTACGAGCAGTACTTC. Its amino acids are CASSEMSGFALSYEQYF.